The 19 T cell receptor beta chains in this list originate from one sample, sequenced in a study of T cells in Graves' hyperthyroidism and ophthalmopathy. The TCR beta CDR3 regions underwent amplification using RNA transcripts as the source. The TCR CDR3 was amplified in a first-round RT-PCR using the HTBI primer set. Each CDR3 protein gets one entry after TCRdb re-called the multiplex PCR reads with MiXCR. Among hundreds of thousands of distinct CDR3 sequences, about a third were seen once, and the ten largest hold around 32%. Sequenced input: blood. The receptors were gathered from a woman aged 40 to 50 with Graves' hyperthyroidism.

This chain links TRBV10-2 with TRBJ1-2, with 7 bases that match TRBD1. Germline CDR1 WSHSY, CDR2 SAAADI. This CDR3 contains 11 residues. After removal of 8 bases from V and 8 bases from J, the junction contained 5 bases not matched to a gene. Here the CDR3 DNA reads TGCGCCAGCTCTTGGGGACAGGGCTACACCTTC. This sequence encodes CASSWGQGYTF.

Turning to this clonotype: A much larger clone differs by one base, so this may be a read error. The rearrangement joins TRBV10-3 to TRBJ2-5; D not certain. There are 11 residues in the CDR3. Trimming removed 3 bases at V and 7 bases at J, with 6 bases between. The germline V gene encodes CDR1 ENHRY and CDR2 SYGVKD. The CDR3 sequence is CAISDNWTQYF. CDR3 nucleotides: TGTGCCATCAGTGATAATTGGACCCAGTACTTC.

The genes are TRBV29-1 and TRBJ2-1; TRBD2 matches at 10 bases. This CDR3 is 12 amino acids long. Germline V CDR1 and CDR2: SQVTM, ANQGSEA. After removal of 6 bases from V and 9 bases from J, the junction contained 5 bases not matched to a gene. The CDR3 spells CSVASGRVEQFF. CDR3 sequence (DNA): TGCAGCGTGGCTAGCGGGAGAGTTGAGCAGTTCTTC.

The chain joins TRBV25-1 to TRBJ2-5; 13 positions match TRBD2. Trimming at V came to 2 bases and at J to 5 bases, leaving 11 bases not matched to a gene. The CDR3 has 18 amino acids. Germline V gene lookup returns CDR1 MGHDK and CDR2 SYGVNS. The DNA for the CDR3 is TGTGCCAGCAGTGAAACAAACGGGAGGACTAGCGGGAGTGAGACCCAGTACTTC. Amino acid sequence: CASSETNGRTSGSETQYF. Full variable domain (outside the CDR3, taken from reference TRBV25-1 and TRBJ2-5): EADIYQTPRYLVIGTGKKITLECSQTMGHDKMYWYQQDPGMELHLIHYSYGVNSTEKGDLSSESTVSRIRTEHFPLTLESARPSHTSQYLCASSETNGRTSGSETQYFGPGTRLLVL.

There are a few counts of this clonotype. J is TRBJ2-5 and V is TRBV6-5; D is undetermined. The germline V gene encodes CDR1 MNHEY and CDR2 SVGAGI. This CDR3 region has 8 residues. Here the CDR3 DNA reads TGTCAACAAGAGACCCAGTACTTC. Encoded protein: CQQETQYF.

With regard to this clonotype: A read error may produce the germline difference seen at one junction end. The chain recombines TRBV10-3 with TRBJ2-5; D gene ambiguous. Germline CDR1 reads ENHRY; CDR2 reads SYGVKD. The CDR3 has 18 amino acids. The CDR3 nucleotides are TGTGCCAGCAGTTTCGTCCCACGGCCCCGATCGGACCAAGAGACCCAGTACTTC. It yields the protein CASSFVPRPRSDQETQYF.

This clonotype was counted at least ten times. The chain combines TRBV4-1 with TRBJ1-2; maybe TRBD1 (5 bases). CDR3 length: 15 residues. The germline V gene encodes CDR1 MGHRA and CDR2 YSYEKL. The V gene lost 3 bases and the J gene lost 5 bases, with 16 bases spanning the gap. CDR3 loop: CASSHPGQGRYGYTF. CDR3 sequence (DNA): TGCGCCAGCAGCCACCCGGGGCAGGGAAGGTATGGCTACACCTTC.

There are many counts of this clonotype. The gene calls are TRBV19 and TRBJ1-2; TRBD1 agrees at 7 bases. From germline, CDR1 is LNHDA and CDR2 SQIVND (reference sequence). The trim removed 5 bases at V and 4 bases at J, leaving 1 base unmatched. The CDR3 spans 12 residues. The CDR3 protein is CASSWDSYGYTF. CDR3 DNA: TGTGCCAGTAGTTGGGACAGCTATGGCTACACCTTC.

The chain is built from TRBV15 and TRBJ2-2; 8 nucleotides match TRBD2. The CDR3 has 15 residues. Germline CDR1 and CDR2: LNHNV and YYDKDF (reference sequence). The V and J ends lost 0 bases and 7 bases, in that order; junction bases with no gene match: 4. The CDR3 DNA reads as TGTGCCACCAGCAGAGATAGGGGGACTAGCGGGGAGCTGTTTTTT. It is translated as CATSRDRGTSGELFF.

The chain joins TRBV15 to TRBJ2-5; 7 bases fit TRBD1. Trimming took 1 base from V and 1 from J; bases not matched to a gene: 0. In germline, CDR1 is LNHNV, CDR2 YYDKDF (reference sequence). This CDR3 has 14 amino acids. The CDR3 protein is CATSRAGGQETQYF. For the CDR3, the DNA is TGTGCCACCAGCAGAGCAGGGGGCCAAGAGACCCAGTACTTC.

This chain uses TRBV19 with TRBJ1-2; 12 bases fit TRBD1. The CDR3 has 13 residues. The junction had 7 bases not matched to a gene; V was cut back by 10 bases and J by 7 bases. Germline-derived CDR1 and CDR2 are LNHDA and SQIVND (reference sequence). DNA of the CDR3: TGTGCCACTAAGGGACAGGGGGCAGGTGGCTACACCTTC. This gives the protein CATKGQGAGGYTF.

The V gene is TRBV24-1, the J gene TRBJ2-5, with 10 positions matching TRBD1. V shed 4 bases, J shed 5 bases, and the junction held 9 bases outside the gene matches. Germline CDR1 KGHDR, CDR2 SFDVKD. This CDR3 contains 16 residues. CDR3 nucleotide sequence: TGTGCCACCAGTGAGACAGGGGGCCCATATAGGGAGACCCAGTACTTC. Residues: CATSETGGPYRETQYF.

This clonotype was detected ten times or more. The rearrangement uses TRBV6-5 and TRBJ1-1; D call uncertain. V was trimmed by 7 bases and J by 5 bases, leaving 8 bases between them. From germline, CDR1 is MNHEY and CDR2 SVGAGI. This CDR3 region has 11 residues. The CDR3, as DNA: TGTGCCAGCATTTGGCGAACTGAAGCTTTCTTT. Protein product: CASIWRTEAFF.

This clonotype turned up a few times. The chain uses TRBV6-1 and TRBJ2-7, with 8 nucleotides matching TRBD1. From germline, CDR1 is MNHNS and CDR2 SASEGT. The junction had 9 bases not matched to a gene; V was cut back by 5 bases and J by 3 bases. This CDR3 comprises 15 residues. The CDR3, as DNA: TGTGCCAGCAGTCCCCCCGGGACAGGTATCTACGAGCAGTACTTC. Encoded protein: CASSPPGTGIYEQYF.

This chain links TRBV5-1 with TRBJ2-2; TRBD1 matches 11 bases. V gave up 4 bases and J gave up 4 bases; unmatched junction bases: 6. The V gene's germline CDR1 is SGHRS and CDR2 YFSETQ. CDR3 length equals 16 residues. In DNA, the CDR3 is TGCGCCAGCAGCGATGGACAGGGGGCCGGCACCGGGGAGCTGTTTTTT. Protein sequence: CASSDGQGAGTGELFF.

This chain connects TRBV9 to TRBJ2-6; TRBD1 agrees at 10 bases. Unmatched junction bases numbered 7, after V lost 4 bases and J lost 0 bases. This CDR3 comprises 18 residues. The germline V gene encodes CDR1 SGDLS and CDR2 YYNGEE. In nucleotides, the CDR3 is TGTGCCAGCAGCTTAAAACGGACAGGGGGCTCTGGGGCCAACGTCCTGACTTTC. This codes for CASSLKRTGGSGANVLTF. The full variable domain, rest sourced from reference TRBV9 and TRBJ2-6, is DSGVTQTPKHLITATGQRVTLRCSPRSGDLSVYWYQQSLDQGLQFLIQYYNGEERAKGNILERFSAQQFPDLHSELNLSSLELGDSALYFCASSLKRTGGSGANVLTFGAGSRLTVL.

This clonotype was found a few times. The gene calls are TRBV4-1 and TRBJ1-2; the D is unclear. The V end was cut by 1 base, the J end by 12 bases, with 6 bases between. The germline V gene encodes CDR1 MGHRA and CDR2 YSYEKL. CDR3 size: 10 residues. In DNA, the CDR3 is TGCGCCAGCAGCCAAGTGCTGGACACCTTC. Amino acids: CASSQVLDTF.

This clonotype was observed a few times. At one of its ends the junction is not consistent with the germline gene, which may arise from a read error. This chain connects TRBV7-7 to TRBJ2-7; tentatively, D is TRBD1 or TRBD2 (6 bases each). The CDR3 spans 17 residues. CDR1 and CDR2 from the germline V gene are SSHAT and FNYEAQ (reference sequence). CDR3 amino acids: CASSLGVRGDGDYEQYF. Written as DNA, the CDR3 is TGTGCTAGCAGCTTAGGAGTGAGGGGGGACGGTGACTACGAGCAGTACTTC.

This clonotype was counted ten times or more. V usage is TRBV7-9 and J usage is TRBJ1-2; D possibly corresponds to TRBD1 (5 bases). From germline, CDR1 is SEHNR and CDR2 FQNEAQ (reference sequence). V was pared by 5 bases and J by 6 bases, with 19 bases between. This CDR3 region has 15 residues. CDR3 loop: CASSRAGTSSHGYTF. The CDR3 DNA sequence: TGTGCCAGCAGCCGAGCCGGGACCTCAAGCCATGGCTACACCTTC.